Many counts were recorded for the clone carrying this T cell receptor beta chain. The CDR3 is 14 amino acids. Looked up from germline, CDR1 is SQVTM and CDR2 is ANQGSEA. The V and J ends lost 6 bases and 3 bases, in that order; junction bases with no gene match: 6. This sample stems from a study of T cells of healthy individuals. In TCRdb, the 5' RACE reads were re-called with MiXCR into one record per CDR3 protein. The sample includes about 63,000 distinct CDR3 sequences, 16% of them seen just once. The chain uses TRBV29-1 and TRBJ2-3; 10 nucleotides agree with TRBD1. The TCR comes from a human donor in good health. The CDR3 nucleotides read TGCAGCGTCCGGGACAGGGGTAGGACAGATACGCAGTATTTT. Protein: CSVRDRGRTDTQYF.